A single sample is the source of the 5 T cell receptor beta chains below, sequenced in a study of blood T cell repertoires in COVID-19. Sequencing was performed with immunoSEQ multiplex PCR; in TCRdb, only in-frame clones are kept and a portion is missing. The sample lists tens of thousands of clones; approximately 89% were seen once. The sample was peripheral blood. Receptors originate from a human donor in a cohort sampled during active COVID-19.

The chain joins TRBV6-5 to TRBJ1-1; possible D gene TRBD1, 5 bases. Per germline, CDR1 MNHEY and CDR2 SVGAGI. Trimming shortened V by 2 bases and J by 0 bases, and 10 bases separated the two germline ends. The CDR3 is 15 residues long. Written as DNA, the CDR3 is TGTGCCAGCAGTTACGGGGCTCTTATGAACACTGAAGCTTTCTTT. Residues: CASSYGALMNTEAFF.

This chain connects TRBV18 to TRBJ2-4, with 8 positions matching TRBD1. The CDR3 is 15 residues long. In germline, CDR1 is KGHSH, CDR2 LQKENI. The V segment lost 6 bases and the J segment 7 bases; nucleotides outside the gene matches: 11. CDR3: CASSPSRTGRNIQYF. The CDR3, as DNA: TGTGCCAGCTCCCCAAGCCGGACAGGGAGGAACATTCAGTACTTC.

V is TRBV7-2 and J is TRBJ1-3; TRBD1 aligns across 7 bases. The V and J ends lost 4 bases and 2 bases, in that order; junction bases with no gene match: 2. The CDR3 contains 14 residues. In germline, CDR1 is SGHTA, CDR2 FQGNSA. The CDR3 DNA follows: TGTGCCAGCAGCTACAGGGGACCTGGAAACACCATATATTTT. As protein: CASSYRGPGNTIYF.

This chain links TRBV5-5 with TRBJ1-1; D remains unclear. The length of the CDR3 is 12 residues. Trimming removed 4 bases at V and 3 bases at J, with 7 bases between. Germline V gives CDR1 SGHKS, CDR2 YYEKEE (reference sequence). In DNA form, the CDR3 reads TGTGCCAGCAGCGGCCGGGACACTGAAGCTTTCTTT. This sequence encodes CASSGRDTEAFF.

This chain uses TRBV6-5 with TRBJ2-3; 9 nucleotides line up with TRBD2. Germline V gene lookup returns CDR1 MNHEY and CDR2 SVGAGI. The CDR3 spans 15 residues. Trimming cost V 4 bases and J 0 bases; bases outside gene matches: 2. CDR3 nucleotide sequence: TGTGCCAGCAGTTCGCTAGCGGGGAGCACAGATACGCAGTATTTT. This encodes CASSSLAGSTDTQYF.